This T cell receptor beta chain derives from a study of T cell repertoires in cytomegalovirus infection. This CDR3 comprises 13 residues. Trimming removed 11 bases from V and 7 bases from J; junction bases left unmatched: 9. Germline-derived CDR1 and CDR2 are ENHRY and SYGVKD. TCRdb reprocessed the reads via MiXCR and lists one record per CDR3 protein. Here the sample spans around 120,000 distinct CDR3 sequences, more than 7% being singletons. This TCR came from a human donor in good health (CMV status not recorded). Some clones in this sample may be carry-over from other donors' samples. The rearrangement uses TRBV10-3 and TRBJ1-5; 9 bases are shared with TRBD1. Sequences were obtained from PBMCs. CDR3 nucleotide sequence: TGTGCCGCGGGGACAGGGACGGGACAGCCCCAGCATTTT. This encodes CAAGTGTGQPQHF.